This TCR beta chain was sequenced in a study of T cell responses to AZD1222 COVID-19 vaccine. In germline, CDR1 is MGHRA, CDR2 YSYEKL. V was cut by 4 bases and J by 2 bases, with 8 bases left in between. The CDR3 consists of 13 residues. Assay: immunoSEQ multiplex PCR; the TCRdb copy retains only in-frame clones and omits some. The data contain approximately 100,000 clones, 90% of them seen just once; the ten biggest clones take up 1.3%. The clonotype was recovered from an adult in good health. This chain uses TRBV4-1 with TRBJ1-1; D gene uncertain. The sample consisted of peripheral blood, taken on day 0 of AZD1222 vaccination. CDR3 sequence: CASSLQLNTEAFF. The CDR3 DNA reads as TGCGCCAGCAGCCTCCAGCTAAACACTGAAGCTTTCTTT.